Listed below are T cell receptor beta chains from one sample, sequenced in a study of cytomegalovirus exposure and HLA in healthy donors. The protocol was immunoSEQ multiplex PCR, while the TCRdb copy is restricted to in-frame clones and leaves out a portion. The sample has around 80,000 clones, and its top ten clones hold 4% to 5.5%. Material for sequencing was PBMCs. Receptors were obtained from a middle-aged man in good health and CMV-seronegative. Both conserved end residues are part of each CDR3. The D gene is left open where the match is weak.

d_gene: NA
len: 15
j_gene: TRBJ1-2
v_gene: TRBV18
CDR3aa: CASSPNQEANYGYTF
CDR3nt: TGTGCCAGCTCACCGAACCAGGAAGCTAACTATGGCTACACCTTC

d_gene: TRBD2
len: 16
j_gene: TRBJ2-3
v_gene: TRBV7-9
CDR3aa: CASSLLKREVPDTQYF
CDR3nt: TGTGCCAGCAGCTTACTGAAGCGGGAGGTGCCAGATACGCAGTATTTT

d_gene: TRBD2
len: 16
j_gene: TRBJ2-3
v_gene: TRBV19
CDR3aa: CASSSGLAGNTDTQYF
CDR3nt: TGTGCCAGTAGTAGCGGACTAGCGGGGAACACAGATACGCAGTATTTT

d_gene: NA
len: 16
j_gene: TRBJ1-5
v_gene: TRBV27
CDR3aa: CASSLWSAGGNQPQHF
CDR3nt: TGTGCCAGCAGTTTATGGTCGGCAGGGGGCAATCAGCCCCAGCATTTT

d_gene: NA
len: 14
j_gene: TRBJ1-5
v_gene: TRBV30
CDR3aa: CAWVETGNNQPQHF
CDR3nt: TGTGCCTGGGTGGAGACAGGAAACAATCAGCCCCAGCATTTT

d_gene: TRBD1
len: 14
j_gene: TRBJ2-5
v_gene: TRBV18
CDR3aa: CASSIQGSQETQYF
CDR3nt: TGTGCCAGCTCGATACAGGGGTCCCAAGAGACCCAGTACTTC

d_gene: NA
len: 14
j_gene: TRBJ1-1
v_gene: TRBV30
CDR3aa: CAWRVRLGDTEAFF
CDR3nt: TGTGCCTGGAGGGTTCGCCTAGGAGACACTGAAGCTTTCTTT

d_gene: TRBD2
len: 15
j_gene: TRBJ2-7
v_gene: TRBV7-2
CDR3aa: CASSISGGFYYEQYF
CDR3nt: TGTGCCAGCAGCATTAGCGGGGGGTTCTACTACGAGCAGTACTTC

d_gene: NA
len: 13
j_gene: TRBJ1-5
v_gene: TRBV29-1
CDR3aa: CSYTPAGSALQHF
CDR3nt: TGCTCCTACACCCCCGCGGGGTCGGCCCTACAGCATTTT

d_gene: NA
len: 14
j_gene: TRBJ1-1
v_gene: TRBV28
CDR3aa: CASSRVGVDTEAFF
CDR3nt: TGTGCCAGCAGTAGGGTAGGGGTGGACACTGAAGCTTTCTTT

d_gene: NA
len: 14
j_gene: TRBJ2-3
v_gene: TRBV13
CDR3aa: CASSIDRSTDTQYF
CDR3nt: TGTGCCAGCAGCATAGACAGGTCCACAGATACGCAGTATTTT

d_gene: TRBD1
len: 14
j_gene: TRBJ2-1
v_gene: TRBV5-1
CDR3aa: CASSDGTGEQAQFF
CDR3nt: TGCGCCAGCAGCGATGGGACAGGGGAACAGGCGCAGTTCTTC

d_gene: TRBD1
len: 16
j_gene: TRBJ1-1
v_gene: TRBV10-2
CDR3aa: CASRDRGLTLNTEAFF
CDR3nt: TGCGCCAGCAGGGACAGGGGATTGACCTTGAACACTGAAGCTTTCTTT

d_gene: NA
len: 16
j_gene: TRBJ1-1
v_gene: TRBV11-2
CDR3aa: CASSLAKGALNTEAFF
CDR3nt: TGTGCCAGCAGCTTAGCCAAAGGGGCTCTGAACACTGAAGCTTTCTTT

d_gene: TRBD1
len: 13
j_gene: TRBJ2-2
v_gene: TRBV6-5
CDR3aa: CASSRNRGGELFF
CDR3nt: TGTGCCAGCAGCCGGAACAGGGGCGGGGAGCTGTTTTTT

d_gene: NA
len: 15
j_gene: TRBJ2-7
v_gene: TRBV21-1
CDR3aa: CASSHRDRVTYEQYF
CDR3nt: TGTGCCAGCAGCCACCGGGACAGGGTGACCTACGAGCAGTACTTC

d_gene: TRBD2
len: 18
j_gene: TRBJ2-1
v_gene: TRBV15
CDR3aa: CATSRVVGGSFSYNEQFF
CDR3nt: TGTGCCACCAGCAGAGTTGTGGGCGGGAGTTTTTCCTACAATGAGCAGTTCTTC

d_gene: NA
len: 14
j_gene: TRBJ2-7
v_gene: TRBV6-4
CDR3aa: CASRDSREHYEQYF
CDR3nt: TGTGCCAGCAGGGATTCCCGGGAACACTACGAGCAGTACTTC

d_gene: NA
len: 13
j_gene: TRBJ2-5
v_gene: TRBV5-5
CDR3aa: CASSIFPPETQYF
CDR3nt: TGTGCCAGCTCTATTTTTCCCCCGGAGACCCAGTACTTC

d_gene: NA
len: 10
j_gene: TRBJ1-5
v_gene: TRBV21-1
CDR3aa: CAIPGQVRHF
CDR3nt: TGTGCCATCCCGGGACAGGTGAGGCATTTT

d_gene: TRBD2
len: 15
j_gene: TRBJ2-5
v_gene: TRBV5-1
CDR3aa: CASSLELAGEETQYF
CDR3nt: TGCGCCAGCAGCTTGGAACTAGCGGGGGAGGAGACCCAGTACTTC

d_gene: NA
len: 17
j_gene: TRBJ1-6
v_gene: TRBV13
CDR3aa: CASSLGAGAAYNSPLHF
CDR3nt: TGTGCCAGCAGCTTGGGGGCGGGGGCCGCCTATAATTCACCCCTCCACTTT

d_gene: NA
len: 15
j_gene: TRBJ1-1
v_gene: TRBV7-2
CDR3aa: CASSRADRSNTEAFF
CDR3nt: TGTGCCAGCAGCCGAGCCGACAGATCGAACACTGAAGCTTTCTTT

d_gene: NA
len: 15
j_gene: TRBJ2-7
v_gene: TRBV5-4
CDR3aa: CASSLTGDPPYEQYF
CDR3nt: TGTGCCAGCAGCTTAACGGGAGACCCTCCGTACGAGCAGTACTTC

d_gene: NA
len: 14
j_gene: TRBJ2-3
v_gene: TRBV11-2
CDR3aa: CASSLGAYRDTQYF
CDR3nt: TGTGCCAGCAGCTTAGGAGCGTATAGAGATACGCAGTATTTT

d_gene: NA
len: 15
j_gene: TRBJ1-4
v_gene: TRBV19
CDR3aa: CASSPPSRTIFKLFF
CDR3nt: TGTGCCAGTAGTCCACCTTCCAGGACAATCTTCAAACTGTTTTTT

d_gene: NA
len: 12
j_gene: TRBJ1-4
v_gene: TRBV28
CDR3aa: CASSPPREKLFF
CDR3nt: TGTGCCAGCAGTCCCCCCAGGGAAAAACTGTTTTTT

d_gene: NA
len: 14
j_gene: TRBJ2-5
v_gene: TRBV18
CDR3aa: CASSPRQGQETQYF
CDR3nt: TGTGCCAGCTCACCACGCCAGGGGCAAGAGACCCAGTACTTC

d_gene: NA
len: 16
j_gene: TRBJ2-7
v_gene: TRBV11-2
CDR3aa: CASSSFSDNSDYEQYF
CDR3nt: TGTGCCAGCAGTTCATTCTCGGACAATTCGGACTACGAGCAGTACTTC

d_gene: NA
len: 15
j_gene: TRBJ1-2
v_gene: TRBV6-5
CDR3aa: CASSYSNRISSGYTF
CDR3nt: TGTGCCAGCAGTTACTCGAACAGGATCTCGAGTGGCTACACCTTC

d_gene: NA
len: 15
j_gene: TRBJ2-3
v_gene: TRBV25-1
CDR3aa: CASSGGTGSTDTQYF
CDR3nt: TGTGCCAGCAGTGGTGGAACAGGGAGCACAGATACGCAGTATTTT

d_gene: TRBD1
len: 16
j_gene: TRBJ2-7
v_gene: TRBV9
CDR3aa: CASSVVTGAGLSEQYF
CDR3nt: TGTGCCAGCAGCGTAGTGACAGGGGCCGGGCTCTCCGAGCAGTACTTC

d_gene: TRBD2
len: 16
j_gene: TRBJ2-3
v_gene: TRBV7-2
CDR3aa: CASSFGLAIEGDTQYF
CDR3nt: TGTGCCAGCAGCTTTGGACTAGCTATAGAGGGGGATACGCAGTATTTT

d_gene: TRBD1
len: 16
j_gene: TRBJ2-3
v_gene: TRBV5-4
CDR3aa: CASSLPGTVSTDTQYF
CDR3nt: TGTGCCAGCAGCTTACCTGGGACAGTTAGCACAGATACGCAGTATTTT

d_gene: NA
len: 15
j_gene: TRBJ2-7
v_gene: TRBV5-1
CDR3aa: CASSLAKGEAYEQYF
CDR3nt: TGCGCCAGCAGCTTGGCCAAGGGAGAGGCCTACGAGCAGTACTTC

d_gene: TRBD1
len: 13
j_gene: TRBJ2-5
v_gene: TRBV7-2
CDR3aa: CASSLTGIETQYF
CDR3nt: TGTGCCAGCAGCTTGACAGGGATAGAGACCCAGTACTTC

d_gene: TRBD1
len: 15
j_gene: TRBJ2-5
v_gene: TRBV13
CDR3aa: CASSTRQGDQETQYF
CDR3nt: TGTGCCAGCAGCACCCGACAGGGGGACCAAGAGACCCAGTACTTC

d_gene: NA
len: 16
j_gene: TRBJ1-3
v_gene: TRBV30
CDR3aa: CAWSWGGGASGNTIYF
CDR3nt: TGTGCCTGGAGCTGGGGCGGGGGGGCTTCTGGAAACACCATATATTTT

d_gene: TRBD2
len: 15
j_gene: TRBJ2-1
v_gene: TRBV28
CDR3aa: CASIAGTSGRNEQFF
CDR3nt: TGTGCCAGCATTGCCGGGACTAGCGGGAGGAATGAGCAGTTCTTC

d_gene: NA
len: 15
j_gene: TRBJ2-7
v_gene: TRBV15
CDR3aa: CATSRGNRDFTEQYF
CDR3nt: TGTGCCACCAGCAGAGGGAACAGGGATTTCACCGAGCAGTACTTC

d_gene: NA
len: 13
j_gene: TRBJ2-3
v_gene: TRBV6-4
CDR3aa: CASSPTPSDTQYF
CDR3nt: TGTGCCAGCAGCCCAACTCCCTCAGATACGCAGTATTTT

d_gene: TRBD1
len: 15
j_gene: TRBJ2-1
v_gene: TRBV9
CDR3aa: CASSGSGQVNNEQFF
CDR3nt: TGTGCCAGCAGCGGATCGGGACAGGTGAACAATGAGCAGTTCTTC

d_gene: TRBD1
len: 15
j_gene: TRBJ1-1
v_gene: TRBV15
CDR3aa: CATSEGDRLSKGAFF
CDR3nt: TGTGCCACCAGCGAGGGGGACAGGCTATCTAAAGGGGCTTTCTTT

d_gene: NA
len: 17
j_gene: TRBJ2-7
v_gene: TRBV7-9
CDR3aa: CASSSRKGQERSYEQYF
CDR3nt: TGTGCCAGCAGCTCACGTAAGGGACAAGAACGCTCCTACGAGCAGTACTTC

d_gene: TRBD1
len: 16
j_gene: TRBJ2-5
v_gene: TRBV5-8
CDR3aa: CASSLGTDRERETQYF
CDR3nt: TGTGCCAGCAGCTTGGGAACCGACAGGGAACGAGAGACCCAGTACTTC

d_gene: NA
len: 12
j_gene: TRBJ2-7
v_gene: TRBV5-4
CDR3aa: CASGLGSGEQYF
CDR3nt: TGTGCCAGCGGCTTGGGGAGTGGCGAGCAGTACTTC

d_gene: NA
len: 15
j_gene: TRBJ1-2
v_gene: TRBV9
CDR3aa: CASSAWAGRKGGYTF
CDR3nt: TGTGCCAGCAGCGCGTGGGCAGGGAGGAAGGGTGGCTACACCTTC

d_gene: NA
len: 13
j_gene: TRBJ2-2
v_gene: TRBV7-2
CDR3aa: CASSAQYTGELFF
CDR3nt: TGTGCCAGCAGCGCTCAGTACACCGGGGAGCTGTTTTTT

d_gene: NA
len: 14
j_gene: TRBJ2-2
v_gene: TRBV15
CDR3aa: CATGKGTSTGELFF
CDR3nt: TGTGCCACCGGAAAAGGGACTTCCACCGGGGAGCTGTTTTTT

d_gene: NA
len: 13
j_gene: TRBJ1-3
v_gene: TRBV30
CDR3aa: CAWSPLTRGTIYF
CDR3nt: TGTGCCTGGAGTCCCCTCACCAGAGGCACCATATATTTT

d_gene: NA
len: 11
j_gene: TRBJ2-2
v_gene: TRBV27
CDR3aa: CASRGGRELFF
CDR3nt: TGTGCCAGCAGAGGAGGCCGGGAGCTGTTTTTT

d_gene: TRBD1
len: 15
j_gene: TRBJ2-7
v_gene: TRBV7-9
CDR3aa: CASSSGQGAYSEQYF
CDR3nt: TGTGCCAGCAGCTCGGGACAGGGGGCTTATAGCGAGCAGTACTTC

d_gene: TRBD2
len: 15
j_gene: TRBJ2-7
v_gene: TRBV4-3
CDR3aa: CASSPPTLAGYEQYF
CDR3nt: TGCGCCAGCAGCCCGCCGACACTAGCGGGGTATGAGCAGTACTTC